This T cell receptor (beta chain) stems from a study of response to subunit inactivated influenza vaccine. A single record per CDR3 protein comes from TCRdb applying MiXCR to the RT-PCR reads. This table holds 700,000 to 800,000 distinct CDR3 sequences, less than 20% found once. V shed 3 bases and J 5 bases; nucleotides not matched to a gene: 13. This CDR3 is 17 amino acids long. Germline loops: CDR1 SQVTM, CDR2 ANQGSEA. The chain recombines TRBV29-1 with TRBJ2-5; 12 nucleotides line up with TRBD2. The sequence derives from a man between 50 and 59 years old who received an inactivated influenza vaccine. The input for sequencing was PBMCs from blood, taken 5 days after vaccination. CDR3 in DNA: TGCAGCGTTGAGGGACCGCTAGCGGGAGGGCCGAGGGAGACCCAGTACTTC. Amino acid sequence: CSVEGPLAGGPRETQYF.